The present TCR beta chain was sequenced within a study of blood T cells in healthy people across ages. The CDR3 contains 16 residues. Per the germline V gene, CDR1 is LGHNA and CDR2 is YNFKEQ. The V and J ends lost 5 bases and 0 bases respectively, with 14 bases between them. A second roughly 6 to 12 cycle PCR used barcoded and J-beta primers. TCRdb ran MiXCR on the 5' RACE reads and lists one entry per CDR3 protein. The sample yields 700,000 to 950,000 distinct CDR3 sequences, around 40% seen once. Sequencing was carried out using blood. This TCR came from a woman aged 60 to 75 in good health. The chain uses TRBV4-2 and TRBJ2-1, with D uncertain. For the CDR3, the DNA is TGTGCCAGCAGCGAAGGTAGGCGAAGCTCCTACAATGAGCAGTTCTTC. Translation gives CASSEGRRSSYNEQFF.